One sample yielded the 16 T cell receptor beta chains listed below, sequenced in a study of CD8+ T cells in alopecia areata. It was cDNA, reverse transcribed from extracted RNA, that served as the sequencing template. TCRdb keeps only in-frame clones here, not all; method: immunoSEQ multiplex PCR. The sample includes roughly 250,000 clones, about 68% seen only once; the top ten take around 1.2%. The sample in question was CD4+ T cells sorted from blood, obtained at week 0. The source is a human donor with alopecia areata.

The V and J genes are TRBV27 and TRBJ1-2, with 7 bases identical to TRBD1. Germline assignment: CDR1 MNHEY and CDR2 SMNVEV (reference sequence). The CDR3 sequence is 15 residues long. Trimming took 5 bases from V and 8 from J; bases not matched to a gene: 14. In DNA form, the CDR3 reads TGTGCCAGCAGTACCAAACAGGGGATGAAAGGCGGCTACACCTTC. Protein product: CASSTKQGMKGGYTF.

As regards this clone: This CDR3 is also generated by other DNA sequences in the sample. The chain recombines TRBV7-2 with TRBJ2-7; D uncertain. The CDR3 spans 13 residues. V lost 3 bases, J lost 2 bases, and 8 bases lay in between. Germline lookup yields CDR1 SGHTA and CDR2 FQGNSA. In nucleotides, the CDR3 is TGTGCCAGCAGCTTCACTGGCGCCTACGAGCAGTACTTC. Translating gives CASSFTGAYEQYF.

This clone was detected only a few times. V is TRBV5-1 and J is TRBJ1-1, with TRBD1 identical over 9 bases. The CDR3 totals 14 residues. With V trimmed by 4 bases and J by 6 bases, 7 bases remained unmatched. Germline lookup yields CDR1 SGHRS and CDR2 YFSETQ. CDR3 loop: CASSPGQGGSEAFF. The CDR3 nucleotides are TGCGCCAGCAGCCCGGGACAGGGAGGTTCTGAAGCTTTCTTT.

The chain is built from TRBV29-1 and TRBJ1-2; the match to TRBD1 covers 7 bases. The V gene's germline CDR1 is SQVTM and CDR2 ANQGSEA. The V segment lost 7 bases and the J segment 3 bases; nucleotides outside the gene matches: 5. This CDR3 has 12 residues. The CDR3 loop is CSALGQDYGYTF. CDR3 DNA: TGCAGCGCATTAGGACAGGACTATGGCTACACCTTC.

This chain joins TRBV9 and TRBJ2-5, with TRBD2 matching 10 bases. This CDR3 contains 15 residues. Trimming at V came to 4 bases and at J to 2 bases, leaving 5 bases not matched to a gene. Germline V gene lookup returns CDR1 SGDLS and CDR2 YYNGEE. The CDR3 coding sequence is TGTGCCAGCAGCTTCTCTAGCGGGAGACAAGAGACCCAGTACTTC. This encodes CASSFSSGRQETQYF.

The rearrangement links TRBV4-2 to TRBJ2-1, with D possibly TRBD2 on 6 matching bases. The CDR3 loop spans 14 amino acids. V shed 1 base and J shed 6 bases, with 10 bases lying between them. Germline CDR1 and CDR2: LGHNA and YNFKEQ. The CDR3, as DNA: TGTGCCAGCAGCCAAGCGGGGGAGGCCAATGAGCAGTTCTTC. It is translated as CASSQAGEANEQFF.

The chain links TRBV30 to TRBJ2-7, with a tentative D call TRBD2 (5 bases). This CDR3 contains 13 residues. Germline lookup yields CDR1 GTSNPN and CDR2 SVGIG (reference sequence). Trimming took off 5 bases at V and 7 bases at J, with 18 bases between the two ends. CDR3 bases: TGTGCCTGGGCCGGACTGCCCGTGGGGGAGCAGTACTTC. It translates to CAWAGLPVGEQYF.

A remark on this clone: The junction departs from germline at one end; a sequencing error may be responsible. This chain connects TRBV7-2 to TRBJ2-5; D assignment may be TRBD1 or TRBD2 (6 bases each). Germline CDR1 and CDR2: SGHTA and FQGNSA. CDR3 length equals 15 residues. CDR3 region: CASSFSSGGQQTQYF. The CDR3 bases are TGTGCCAGCAGCTTTTCATCCGGGGGCCAACAGACCCAGTACTTC.

As for this clone: This specimen includes other DNA sequences encoding the same CDR3. The chain uses TRBV30 and TRBJ1-6; the D gene is possibly TRBD1 (5 bases). The CDR3 spans 12 residues. Germline V gene sequence: CDR1 GTSNPN, CDR2 SVGIG (reference sequence). V was clipped by 5 bases and J by 4 bases, with 6 bases between them. The CDR3 DNA follows: TGTGCCTGGGGACAATATAATTCACCCCTCCACTTT. It codes for CAWGQYNSPLHF. Combining the CDR3 with reference TRBV30 and TRBJ1-6 gives the whole variable domain SQTIHQWPATLVQPVGSPLSLECTVEGTSNPNLYWYRQAAGRGLQLLFYSVGIGQISSEVPQNLSASRPQDRQFILSSKKLLLSDSGFYLCAWGQYNSPLHFGNGTRLTVT.

The chain couples TRBV5-1 to TRBJ2-1; 10 nucleotides line up with TRBD1. Germline CDR1 and CDR2: SGHRS and YFSETQ. This CDR3 contains 15 residues. V shed 4 bases and J 0 bases; nucleotides not matched to a gene: 1. The CDR3, as DNA: TGCGCCAGCAGCGGGACAGGGGACTCCTACAATGAGCAGTTCTTC. It codes for CASSGTGDSYNEQFF.

This sequence joins TRBV7-9 and TRBJ2-3; D unresolved. The CDR3 length is 12 residues. Germline V CDR1 and CDR2: SEHNR, FQNEAQ (reference sequence). With 5 bases removed from V and 0 bases from J, the gap between germline ends came to 3 bases. CDR3 bases: TGTGCCAGCAGCATGAGCACAGATACGCAGTATTTT. This codes for CASSMSTDTQYF.

This clone appeared once. The chain couples TRBV4-1 to TRBJ2-3; a weak D match, TRBD2 (6 bases). The CDR3 spans 14 residues. The germline V and J ends were trimmed by 2 bases and 2 bases, with 8 bases remaining between them. Germline V gives CDR1 MGHRA, CDR2 YSYEKL. CDR3 in amino acids: CASSQWDFTDTQYF. The CDR3 nucleotides read TGCGCCAGCAGCCAATGGGACTTCACAGATACGCAGTATTTT.

This clone was observed a handful of times. The V gene is TRBV4-2, the J gene TRBJ2-1; 8 bases agree with TRBD1. Germline CDR1 LGHNA, CDR2 YNFKEQ. Losses at the gene ends were 0 bases for V and 15 bases for J; bases not matched to a gene: 7. The CDR3 totals 13 residues. CDR3 loop: CASSQERSRGPFF. In DNA, the CDR3 is TGTGCCAGCAGCCAAGAACGTAGCAGGGGGCCGTTCTTC.

V usage is TRBV7-8 and J usage is TRBJ2-1; 11 bases align to TRBD1. V lost 5 bases and J lost 5; bases outside the gene matches: 5. The V gene's germline CDR1 is SGHVS and CDR2 FQNEAQ. The CDR3 has 15 amino acids. DNA for the CDR3: TGTGCCAGCAGCATAGGACAGGGGGCGGACAATGAGCAGTTCTTC. Its protein product is CASSIGQGADNEQFF.

This chain links TRBV6-5 with TRBJ2-7; D possibly corresponds to TRBD1 (6 bases). This CDR3 has 15 residues. V was clipped by 2 bases and J by 3 bases, with 14 bases between them. The germline CDR1 and CDR2 sequences are MNHEY and SVGAGI. Here the CDR3 reads CASSYGGGGSYEQYF. For the CDR3, the DNA is TGTGCCAGCAGTTACGGTGGTGGGGGCAGCTACGAGCAGTACTTC.

This chain connects TRBV7-9 to TRBJ1-6; D not resolved. This CDR3 region has 13 residues. Trimming removed 5 bases at V and 9 bases at J, with 11 bases between. Germline V CDR1 and CDR2: SEHNR, FQNEAQ (reference sequence). Here the CDR3 reads CASSTIRGSPLHF. The CDR3 bases are TGTGCCAGCAGCACTATTCGCGGTTCACCCCTCCACTTT.